This record concerns one TCR beta chain sequence. Its specificity is unknown. The length of the CDR3 is 15 residues. Trimming took 7 bases from V and 0 from J, leaving 13 bases between them. This sample stems from a study of immune heterogeneity within non-small cell lung tumors. TCR beta CDR3 was amplified by multiplex PCR using 32 V and 13 J primers. One entry per CDR3 protein, called by TCRdb with MiXCR from the multiplex PCR reads. The data hold about 21,000 distinct CDR3 sequences, with under 35% observed a single time. General study results and limits: Individual patients showed largely nonoverlapping sets of high-frequency T-cell receptor beta clonotypes.

Bulk tumor genomic DNA was the template, and each sample received roughly 600 ng. Far-apart biopsies, several per primary tumor, were taken during surgery. Patients had untreated, newly diagnosed non-small cell lung cancer and underwent curative surgery. What was sequenced was lung tumor tissue. The receptor was isolated from a man in his forties with non-small cell lung cancer. The gene calls are TRBV12-3 or TRBV12-4 and TRBJ2-4; D is unclear. Here the CDR3 DNA reads TGTGCCAGCACTTTGGGGTCCTCAGCCAAAAACATTCAGTACTTC. This translates into CASTLGSSAKNIQYF.